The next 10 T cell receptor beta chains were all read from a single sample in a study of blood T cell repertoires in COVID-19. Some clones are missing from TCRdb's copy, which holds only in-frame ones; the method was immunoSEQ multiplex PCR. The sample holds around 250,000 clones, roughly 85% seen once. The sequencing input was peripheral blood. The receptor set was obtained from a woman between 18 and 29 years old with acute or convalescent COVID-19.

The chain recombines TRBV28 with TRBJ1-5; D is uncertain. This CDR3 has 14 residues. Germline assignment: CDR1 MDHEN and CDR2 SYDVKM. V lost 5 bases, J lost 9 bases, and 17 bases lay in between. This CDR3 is CASSPAPNIGPQHF. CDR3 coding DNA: TGTGCCAGCAGTCCCGCCCCCAATATCGGGCCCCAGCATTTT.

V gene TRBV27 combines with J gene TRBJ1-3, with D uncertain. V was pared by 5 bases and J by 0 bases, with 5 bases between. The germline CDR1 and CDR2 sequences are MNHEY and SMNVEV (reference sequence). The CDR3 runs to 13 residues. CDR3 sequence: CASSPRSGNTIYF. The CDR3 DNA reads TGTGCCAGCAGTCCGCGCTCTGGAAACACCATATATTTT.

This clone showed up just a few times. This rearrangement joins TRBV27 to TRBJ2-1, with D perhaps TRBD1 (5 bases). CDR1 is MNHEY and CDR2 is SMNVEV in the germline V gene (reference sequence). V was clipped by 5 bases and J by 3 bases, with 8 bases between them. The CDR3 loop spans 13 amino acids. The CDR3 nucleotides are TGTGCCAGCAGTCTAGACAGCTACAATGAGCAGTTCTTC. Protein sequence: CASSLDSYNEQFF.

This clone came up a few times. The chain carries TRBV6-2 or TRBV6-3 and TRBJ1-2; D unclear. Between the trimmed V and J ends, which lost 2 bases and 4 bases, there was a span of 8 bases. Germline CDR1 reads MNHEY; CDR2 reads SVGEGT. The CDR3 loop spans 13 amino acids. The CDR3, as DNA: TGTGCCAGCAGTTACGGGCAGAGCTATGGCTACACCTTC. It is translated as CASSYGQSYGYTF.

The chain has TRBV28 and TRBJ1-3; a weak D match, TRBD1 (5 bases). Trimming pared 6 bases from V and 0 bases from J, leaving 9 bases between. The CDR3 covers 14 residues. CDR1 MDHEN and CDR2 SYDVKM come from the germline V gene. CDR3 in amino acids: CASSSDSSGNTIYF. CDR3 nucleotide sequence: TGTGCCAGCAGCTCCGACAGCTCTGGAAACACCATATATTTT. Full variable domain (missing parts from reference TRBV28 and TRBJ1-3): DVKVTQSSRYLVKRTGEKVFLECVQDMDHENMFWYRQDPGLGLRLIYFSYDVKMKEKGDIPEGYSVSREKKERFSLILESASTNQTSMYLCASSSDSSGNTIYFGEGSWLTVV.

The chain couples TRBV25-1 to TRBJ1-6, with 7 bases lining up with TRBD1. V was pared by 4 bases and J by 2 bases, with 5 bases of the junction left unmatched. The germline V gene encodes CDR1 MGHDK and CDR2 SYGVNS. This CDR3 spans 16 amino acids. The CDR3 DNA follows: TGTGCCAGCAGTGGCGAGACAGGGCCCTATAATTCACCCCTCCACTTT. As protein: CASSGETGPYNSPLHF.

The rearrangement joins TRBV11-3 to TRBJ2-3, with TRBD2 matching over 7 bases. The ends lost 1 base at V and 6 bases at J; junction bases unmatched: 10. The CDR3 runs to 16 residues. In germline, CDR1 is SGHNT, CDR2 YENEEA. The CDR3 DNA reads TGTGCCAGCAGCTTAGTGGGCGGGAGTACTCTCGATACGCAGTATTTT. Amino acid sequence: CASSLVGGSTLDTQYF.

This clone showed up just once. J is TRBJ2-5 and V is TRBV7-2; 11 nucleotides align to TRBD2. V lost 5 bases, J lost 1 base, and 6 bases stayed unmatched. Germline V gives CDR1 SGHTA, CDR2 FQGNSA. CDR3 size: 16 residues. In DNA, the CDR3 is TGTGCCAGCAGCACTAGACTAGCGGGACTCCAAGAGACCCAGTACTTC. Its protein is CASSTRLAGLQETQYF.

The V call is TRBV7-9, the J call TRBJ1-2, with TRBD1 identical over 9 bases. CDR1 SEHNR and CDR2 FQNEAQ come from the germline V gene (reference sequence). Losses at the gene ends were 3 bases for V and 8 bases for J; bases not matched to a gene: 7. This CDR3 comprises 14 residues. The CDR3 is CASSFGTGGGGYTF. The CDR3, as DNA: TGTGCCAGCAGCTTCGGCACAGGGGGCGGGGGCTACACCTTC.

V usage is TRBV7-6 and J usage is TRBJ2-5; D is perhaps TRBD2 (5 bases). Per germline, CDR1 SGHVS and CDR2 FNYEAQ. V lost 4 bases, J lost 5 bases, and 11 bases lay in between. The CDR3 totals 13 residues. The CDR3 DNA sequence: TGTGCCAGCAGCTCCCTTTTAGCGGAGACCCAGTACTTC. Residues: CASSSLLAETQYF.